By frequency in the sample, the clone carrying this T cell receptor beta chain is medium-sized. The antigen is unknown. This specimen comes from a study of metastatic and nonmetastatic thyroid tumors. General study points: Malignant tumors reportedly showed significantly higher TCR beta diversity than benign nodules in both blood and tumor.

All patients were treatment-naive before thyroid surgery. TCRdb ran MiXCR on the PCR reads. The sample carries some 20,000 clones, 22% recorded once. The CDR3 has 15 residues. The trim removed 6 bases at V and 2 bases at J, leaving 4 bases unmatched. Germline lookup yields CDR1 KGHSH and CDR2 LQKENI. The sample consisted of tumor tissue. This receptor was identified in a male donor with papillary thyroid cancer or a benign thyroid nodule (not recorded which). Some clones in this sample may be carry-over from other donors' samples. V usage is TRBV18 and J usage is TRBJ2-7; 13 nucleotides agree with TRBD2. The CDR3 nucleotides are TGTGCCAGCTCGCGACTAGCGGGAGGCACCTACGAGCAGTACTTC. Translated, it gives CASSRLAGGTYEQYF.